Each of the 22 T cell receptor beta chains below was sequenced from the same sample in a study of T cell repertoires in cytomegalovirus infection. One entry per CDR3 protein, called by TCRdb with MiXCR from the reads. This table has roughly 760,000 distinct CDR3 sequences, less than 40% appearing once. Sequencing was done on a sample of PBMCs. These receptors were obtained from a human donor in good health (CMV status not recorded). Some clones in this sample may be carry-over from other donors' samples.

J is TRBJ2-1 and V is TRBV2; 15 bases fit TRBD2. The CDR3 has 15 amino acids. V lost 4 bases to trimming and J lost 7 bases; unmatched junction nucleotides: 2. Germline V CDR1 and CDR2: SNHLY, FYNNEI. CDR3 region: CASSGTSGGGNEQFF. The CDR3 bases are TGTGCCAGCAGTGGGACTAGCGGGGGGGGAAATGAGCAGTTCTTC.

The chain recombines TRBV5-1 with TRBJ2-7; TRBD1 aligns across 10 bases. V lost 1 base, J lost 5 bases, and 3 bases stayed unmatched. This CDR3 region has 14 residues. Germline V gene lookup returns CDR1 SGHRS and CDR2 YFSETQ. This CDR3 reads CASSLLGTGDEQYF. In DNA, the CDR3 is TGCGCCAGCAGCTTGCTGGGGACAGGGGACGAGCAGTACTTC.

The V and J genes are TRBV7-8 and TRBJ2-5; 8 bases match TRBD2. Germline lookup yields CDR1 SGHVS and CDR2 FQNEAQ. There are 14 residues in the CDR3. Trimming cost V 5 bases and J 6 bases; bases outside gene matches: 8. The CDR3 DNA reads TGTGCCAGCAGCCCCGGGGGGGGGGTCAAGACCCAGTACTTC. Translating it yields CASSPGGGVKTQYF.

This clonotype has at least ten counts. J is TRBJ2-5 and V is TRBV5-1; D uncertain. Deletions cut 0 bases from V and 3 bases from J, with 12 bases between. The CDR3 extends over 15 amino acids. CDR1 is SGHRS and CDR2 is YFSETQ in the germline V gene. As DNA, the CDR3 is TGCGCCAGCAGCTTGGCCCCCAGGCAGGAAGAGACCCAGTACTTC. Amino acids: CASSLAPRQEETQYF.

This chain links TRBV20-1 with TRBJ2-7; tentative D call: TRBD2 (6 bases). CDR3 size: 14 residues. Germline values: CDR1 DFQATT, CDR2 SNEGSKA (reference sequence). V was shortened by 4 bases and J by 3 bases, with 16 bases between the two germline ends. The CDR3 here is CSATVSGADYEQYF. CDR3 coding DNA: TGCAGTGCTACTGTTTCGGGAGCGGACTACGAGCAGTACTTC.

DNA for the CDR3: TGTGCCTCGCAGGGGGCGCCTGGAAACACCATATATTTT. It specifies CASQGAPGNTIYF. The chain joins TRBV28 to TRBJ1-3; TRBD1 aligns across 8 bases. Unmatched junction bases numbered 5, after V lost 11 bases and J lost 2 bases. CDR1 MDHEN and CDR2 SYDVKM come from the germline V gene. The CDR3 consists of 13 residues.

This clonotype was found many times. The chain couples TRBV27 to TRBJ1-2; TRBD1 matches 10 bases. Germline CDR1 is MNHEY and CDR2 is SMNVEV (reference sequence). The CDR3 loop spans 11 amino acids. With 6 bases clipped from V and 9 bases from J, the junction kept 1 base outside the gene matches. CDR3 coding DNA: TGTGCCAGCAGGGACAGGGGGAGCTACACCTTC. It codes for CASRDRGSYTF.

This clonotype was seen more than once but under ten times. V and J are TRBV6-6 and TRBJ1-4; 8 bases match TRBD1. V gave up 0 bases and J gave up 6 bases; unmatched junction bases: 6. This CDR3 region has 16 residues. CDR1 and CDR2 from the germline V gene are MNHNY and SVGAGI (reference sequence). The DNA for the CDR3 is TGTGCCAGCAGTTACTCATCTGACAGGGGTGATGAAAAACTGTTTTTT. Protein sequence: CASSYSSDRGDEKLFF.

The chain is built from TRBV7-9 and TRBJ2-7, with D maybe TRBD1 (5 bases). Germline-derived CDR1 and CDR2 are SEHNR and FQNEAQ (reference sequence). Deletions cut 2 bases from V and 5 bases from J, with 7 bases between. There are 12 residues in the CDR3. The CDR3, as DNA: TGTGCCAGCAGCTTAAGGGGCCACGAGCAGTACTTC. Translated: CASSLRGHEQYF.

The chain has TRBV19 and TRBJ1-6; D is unresolved. In germline, CDR1 is LNHDA, CDR2 SQIVND (reference sequence). This CDR3 contains 15 residues. Trimming pared 8 bases from V and 2 bases from J, leaving 13 bases between. The DNA for the CDR3 is TGTGCCAGTGGCCTCGTAGGCGCCTATAATTCACCCCTCCACTTT. Encoded protein: CASGLVGAYNSPLHF.

Worth noting for this clonotype: A much larger clone lies a single base off, so this may be a read error. The chain links TRBV5-6 to TRBJ1-5, with D perhaps TRBD1 (5 bases). The CDR3 contains 12 residues. Germline V gene lookup returns CDR1 SGHDT and CDR2 YYEEEE. The V end was cut by 4 bases, the J end by 12 bases, with 14 bases between. CDR3 sequence: CASSRGGNDQHF. The DNA for the CDR3 is TGTGCCAGCAGCCGGGGCGGGAATGACCAGCATTTT.

This rearrangement joins TRBV6-5 to TRBJ1-4, with TRBD1 matching over 10 bases. V dropped 4 bases and J dropped 8; count of bases not matched to a gene: 7. Germline CDR1 reads MNHEY; CDR2 reads SVGAGI. The CDR3 totals 15 residues. This chain's CDR3 is CASSSRQGAWEKLFF. The CDR3 DNA reads TGTGCCAGCAGTTCTCGACAGGGGGCTTGGGAAAAACTGTTTTTT.

The chain employs TRBV12-3 or TRBV12-4 and TRBJ2-1, with 9 bases lining up with TRBD2. With 0 bases clipped from V and 2 bases from J, the junction kept 5 bases outside the gene matches. The CDR3 is 17 amino acids. The CDR3 loop reads CASSLASGGSPYNEQFF. DNA for the CDR3: TGTGCCAGCAGTTTAGCTAGCGGGGGAAGCCCCTACAATGAGCAGTTCTTC.

V usage is TRBV30 and J usage is TRBJ1-1; 7 nucleotides line up with TRBD1. The J segment lost 6 bases and the V segment lost 3 bases, leaving 1 base of the junction unmatched. The CDR3 is 11 amino acids. Germline values: CDR1 GTSNPN, CDR2 SVGIG (reference sequence). As DNA, the CDR3 is TGTGCCTGGAGGGGGACAGCTGAAGCTTTCTTT. It translates to CAWRGTAEAFF.

This clonotype was seen more than once but under ten times. CDR3: CASSQGGRTQGGSPLHF. The CDR3, as DNA: TGTGCCAGCAGCCAAGGGGGACGGACGCAGGGGGGATCACCCCTCCACTTT. The chain has TRBV14 and TRBJ1-6; 7 bases map to TRBD1. The CDR3 extends over 17 amino acids. Unmatched junction bases numbered 13, after V lost 1 base and J lost 10 bases. From germline, CDR1 is SGHDN and CDR2 FVKESK.

This clonotype was observed a few times. The V and J genes are TRBV4-2 and TRBJ2-1; no clear D. CDR1 is LGHNA and CDR2 is YNFKEQ in the germline V gene. This CDR3 has 16 amino acids. V was clipped by 8 bases and J by 0 bases, with 17 bases between them. Here the CDR3 reads CASAQKGKSSYNEQFF. CDR3 nucleotides: TGTGCCAGCGCTCAAAAAGGGAAGAGCTCCTACAATGAGCAGTTCTTC.

This clonotype appeared a few times. The chain couples TRBV2 to TRBJ2-4; D is perhaps TRBD2 (5 bases). There are 15 residues in the CDR3. Trimming pared 7 bases from V and 2 bases from J, leaving 15 bases between. Germline-derived CDR1 and CDR2 are SNHLY and FYNNEI. The CDR3 DNA sequence: TGTGCCAGCATAGAATTCGGGGATTCCAAAAACATTCAGTACTTC. Amino acids: CASIEFGDSKNIQYF.

This clonotype turned up a few times. The chain carries TRBV12-3 or TRBV12-4 and TRBJ2-5; 9 positions match TRBD2. The ends lost 8 bases at V and 5 bases at J; junction bases unmatched: 9. This CDR3 has 14 residues. Here the CDR3 DNA reads TGTGCCAGCGGAATAGCGGGAGTTGGGGAGACCCAGTACTTC. Amino acids: CASGIAGVGETQYF.

This sequence joins TRBV15 and TRBJ2-7; a possible D gene is TRBD2 (5 bases). Looked up from germline, CDR1 is LNHNV and CDR2 is YYDKDF (reference sequence). CDR3 size: 17 residues. The V end lost 0 bases, the J end lost 0 bases, and 15 bases lay between the germline ends. The CDR3 nucleotides are TGTGCCACCAGCAGAGATCTGAAGGTAGGAGGCTCCTACGAGCAGTACTTC. As protein: CATSRDLKVGGSYEQYF. Supplemented by reference TRBV15 and TRBJ2-7, the full variable domain reads DAMVIQNPRYQVTQFGKPVTLSCSQTLNHNVMYWYQQKSSQAPKLLFHYYDKDFNNEADTPDNFQSRRPNTSFCFLDIRSPGLGDTAMYLCATSRDLKVGGSYEQYFGPGTRLTVT.

This clonotype occurred a few times. The chain links TRBV6-1 to TRBJ1-5; tentative D call: TRBD1 (5 bases). Trimming removed 6 bases at V and 4 bases at J, with 19 bases between. Germline CDR1 reads MNHNS; CDR2 reads SASEGT. The CDR3 has 16 residues. For the CDR3, the DNA is TGTGCCAGCAGCCCTAAGTCGGGGGACGGTAATCAGCCCCAGCATTTT. Translation gives CASSPKSGDGNQPQHF.

The CDR3 sequence: CASSSDSSSSYEQYF. DNA of the CDR3: TGTGCCAGCAGCTCGGACTCTTCAAGCTCCTACGAGCAGTACTTC. The J gene is TRBJ2-7, the V gene TRBV5-5; TRBD2 is a possible D gene (5 bases). CDR1 and CDR2 (germline): SGHKS, YYEKEE (reference sequence). The length of the CDR3 is 15 residues. Trimming pared 3 bases from V and 0 bases from J, leaving 13 bases between. Combining the CDR3 with reference TRBV5-5 and TRBJ2-7 gives the whole variable domain DAGVTQSPTHLIKTRGQQVTLRCSPISGHKSVSWYQQVLGQGPQFIFQYYEKEERGRGNFPDRFSARQFPNYSSELNVNALLLGDSALYLCASSSDSSSSYEQYFGPGTRLTVT.

The gene calls are TRBV6-6 and TRBJ1-2; D is unclear. CDR3 length: 15 amino acids. The V end was cut by 0 bases, the J end by 6 bases, with 14 bases between. Germline CDR1 is MNHNY and CDR2 is SVGAGI (reference sequence). The CDR3 loop is CASSYSRHVVDGYTF. In DNA, the CDR3 is TGTGCCAGCAGTTACTCGCGGCACGTTGTGGATGGCTACACCTTC.